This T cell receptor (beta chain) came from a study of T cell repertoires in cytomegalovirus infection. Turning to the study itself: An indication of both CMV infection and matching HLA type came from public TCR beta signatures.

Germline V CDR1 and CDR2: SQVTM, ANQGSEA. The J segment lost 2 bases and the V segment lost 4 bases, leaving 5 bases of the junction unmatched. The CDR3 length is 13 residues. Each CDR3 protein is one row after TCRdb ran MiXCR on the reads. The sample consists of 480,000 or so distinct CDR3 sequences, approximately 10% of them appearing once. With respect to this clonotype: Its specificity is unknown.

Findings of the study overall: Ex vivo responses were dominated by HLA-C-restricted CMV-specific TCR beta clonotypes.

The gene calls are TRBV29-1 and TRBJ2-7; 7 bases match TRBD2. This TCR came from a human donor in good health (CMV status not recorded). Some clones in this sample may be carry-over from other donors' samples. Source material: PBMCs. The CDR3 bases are TGCAGCGTTGCCGCGCGGGGGACCTACGAGCAGTACTTC. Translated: CSVAARGTYEQYF.